These T cell receptor beta chains were read from a single sample in a study of control samples from healthy donors and cancer patients. Sequencing used immunoSEQ multiplex PCR; TCRdb keeps in-frame clones, though not all of them. The data contain around 170,000 clones, 88% of them seen just once; the ten biggest clones take up around 5%. Sequenced material: blood. These TCRs come from a woman aged 25 to 39 in good health. Each CDR3 is given with its conserved first and last residue. A D gene is named only where the DNA matches it firmly. Clone size is shown for a subset of rows, as once, few, many or a class of expanded clone.

TRBV28	.	TRBJ1-3	.	CASRLRNGGGQHTIYF	TGTGCCAGCAGATTACGAAACGGAGGGGGGCAGCACACCATATATTTT
TRBV5-5	.	TRBJ1-1	.	CASSLDSLVTEAFF	TGTGCCAGCAGCCTGGACAGTTTAGTCACTGAAGCTTTCTTT
TRBV6-5	.	TRBJ1-1	.	CASSYGGTEAFF	TGTGCCAGCAGTTACGGGGGGACTGAAGCTTTCTTT
TRBV11-3	.	TRBJ2-1	once	CASSLDRAGVVNEQFF	TGTGCCAGCAGCTTAGACCGGGCAGGGGTTGTCAATGAGCAGTTCTTC
TRBV6-1	.	TRBJ2-1	.	CASSEVGNEQFF	TGTGCCAGCAGTGAAGTCGGGAATGAGCAGTTCTTC
TRBV19	.	TRBJ2-2	.	CASTPRVRRGTGELFF	TGTGCCAGTACCCCGCGGGTGCGGAGGGGGACCGGGGAGCTGTTTTTT
TRBV6-5	.	TRBJ1-2	.	CASSSTTGNGYTF	TGTGCCAGCAGTTCCACAACAGGGAATGGCTACACCTTC
TRBV2	TRBD1	TRBJ1-1	.	CASSRQGWSTEAFF	TGTGCCAGCAGTCGACAGGGATGGAGCACTGAAGCTTTCTTT
TRBV19	.	TRBJ2-7	.	CASSLTPRRSTYEQYF	TGTGCCAGTAGTCTCACCCCCCGGCGGAGCACCTACGAGCAGTACTTC
TRBV4-1	TRBD2	TRBJ2-7	many	CASSQQLAGGITEQYF	TGCGCCAGCAGCCAGCAACTAGCGGGAGGTATAACCGAGCAGTACTTC
TRBV27	TRBD2	TRBJ2-7	.	CASSSWTSGPSGQYF	TGTGCCAGCAGCTCTTGGACTAGCGGGCCGTCCGGGCAGTACTTC
TRBV19	TRBD2	TRBJ2-5	.	CASGPGGETQYF	TGTGCCAGTGGACCGGGAGGAGAGACCCAGTACTTC
TRBV2	.	TRBJ2-5	.	CASSQGHRKETQYF	TGTGCCAGCAGTCAGGGACATCGAAAGGAGACCCAGTACTTC
TRBV5-1	.	TRBJ2-3	.	CASSLVGGNTDTQYF	TGCGCCAGCAGCTTGGTAGGGGGGAATACAGATACGCAGTATTTT
TRBV2	.	TRBJ2-7	.	CARDSTYEQYF	TGTGCCAGGGACAGTACATACGAGCAGTACTTC
TRBV2	TRBD1	TRBJ2-6	.	CARGPLTGLEGAGGANVLTF	TGTGCCAGGGGTCCCCTCACCGGCCTTGAGGGGGCTGGGGGGGCCAACGTCCTGACTTTC
TRBV4-1	.	TRBJ1-1	.	CASSQVGRGGTEAFF	TGCGCCAGCAGCCAAGTAGGTCGAGGGGGCACTGAAGCTTTCTTT
TRBV7-9	TRBD2	TRBJ2-5	.	CASSFDLRPSGGGETQYF	TGTGCCAGCAGCTTCGATCTTCGCCCTAGCGGGGGGGGAGAGACCCAGTACTTC
TRBV28	.	TRBJ1-6	.	CASRGPRNSPLHF	TGTGCCAGCAGGGGGCCCAGGAATTCACCCCTCCACTTT
TRBV2	TRBD2	TRBJ2-7	.	CASRVAGGTYEQYF	TGTGCCAGCAGAGTAGCGGGAGGGACGTACGAGCAGTACTTC
TRBV18	.	TRBJ1-1	.	CASSRDGNTEAFF	TGTGCCAGCTCACGAGACGGGAACACTGAAGCTTTCTTT
TRBV6-4	TRBD1	TRBJ2-3	.	CASSEEGQGRLTSTDTQYF	TGTGCCAGCAGTGAGGAAGGACAGGGGCGGCTCACTAGCACAGATACGCAGTATTTT
TRBV19	.	TRBJ1-1	.	CASSAPDKTIRNTEAFF	TGTGCCAGTAGTGCCCCGGACAAGACGATACGGAACACTGAAGCTTTCTTT
TRBV12-3/TRBV12-4	.	TRBJ2-7	.	CASSLDTEQYF	TGTGCCAGCAGTTTAGATACCGAGCAGTACTTC
TRBV27	TRBD2	TRBJ2-1	.	CAAGGNEQFF	TGTGCCGCGGGGGGCAATGAGCAGTTCTTC
TRBV28	TRBD1	TRBJ2-7	.	CASSLAGQGRYEQYF	TGTGCCAGCAGTTTAGCGGGACAGGGCCGCTACGAGCAGTACTTC
TRBV24-1	.	TRBJ2-7	.	CATSDSQGYEQYF	TGTGCCACCAGTGATTCCCAGGGATACGAGCAGTACTTC
TRBV9	TRBD1	TRBJ1-2	.	CASSASPGQGTPGFSGYTF	TGTGCCAGCAGCGCCTCGCCGGGACAGGGCACCCCTGGATTTTCTGGCTACACCTTC
TRBV20-1	.	TRBJ2-3	.	CSASPTGTTEGPQYF	TGCAGTGCTAGTCCTACAGGGACTACCGAAGGGCCGCAGTATTTT
TRBV3-1/TRBV3-2	.	TRBJ2-6	once	CASTGGSGANVLTF	TGTGCCAGCACTGGTGGCTCTGGGGCCAACGTCCTGACTTTC
TRBV4-1	.	TRBJ1-1	.	CASSQAGANTEAFF	TGCGCCAGCAGCCAAGCAGGGGCGAACACTGAAGCTTTCTTT
TRBV2	.	TRBJ1-4	.	CASSEQRGQVNEKLFF	TGTGCCAGCAGTGAACAACGGGGGCAGGTTAATGAAAAACTGTTTTTT
TRBV28	.	TRBJ1-5	.	CAARTGNQPQHF	TGTGCCGCAAGGACAGGCAATCAGCCCCAGCATTTT
TRBV12-3/TRBV12-4	TRBD2	TRBJ2-7	.	CASSTSGRGTQYF	TGTGCCAGCAGTACTAGCGGGAGGGGAACGCAGTACTTC
TRBV5-1	.	TRBJ2-6	.	CASSLKAGANVLTF	TGCGCCAGCAGCTTGAAGGCTGGGGCCAACGTCCTGACTTTC
TRBV24-1	TRBD1	TRBJ2-5	.	CATSEPNRGQQETQYF	TGTGCCACCAGTGAGCCGAACAGGGGGCAGCAAGAGACCCAGTACTTC
TRBV27	TRBD2	TRBJ2-1	.	CASSPENGRAHNEQFF	TGTGCCAGCAGTCCGGAAAACGGGAGGGCCCACAATGAGCAGTTCTTC
TRBV6-5	TRBD1	TRBJ1-1	once	CASSPGTATGTEAFF	TGTGCCAGCAGTCCCGGGACAGCAACGGGCACTGAAGCTTTCTTT
TRBV6-2/TRBV6-3	TRBD2	TRBJ2-5	.	CASSPGLVKTQYF	TGTGCCAGCAGTCCCGGACTAGTTAAGACCCAGTACTTC
TRBV6-1	.	TRBJ1-4	.	CASSEVGLYEKLFF	TGTGCCAGCAGTGAAGTGGGCCTCTATGAAAAACTGTTTTTT
TRBV7-9	.	TRBJ2-2	.	CASSPTEGDHTGELFF	TGTGCCAGCAGCCCTACTGAAGGGGATCACACCGGGGAGCTGTTTTTT
TRBV4-2	.	TRBJ2-1	once	CASSQDGDEQFF	TGTGCCAGCAGCCAAGATGGAGATGAGCAGTTCTTC
TRBV10-3	TRBD1	TRBJ1-5	once	CAIRLFWTGKNQPQHF	TGTGCCATCCGCCTTTTTTGGACAGGAAAAAATCAGCCCCAGCATTTT
TRBV5-1	.	TRBJ1-1	.	CASSLEYSGNTEAFF	TGCGCCAGCAGCTTGGAGTATTCAGGAAACACTGAAGCTTTCTTT
TRBV9	.	TRBJ2-3	few	CASSVQDSTDTQYF	TGTGCCAGCAGCGTCCAGGACAGCACAGATACGCAGTATTTT
TRBV2	.	TRBJ2-6	.	CASSDRLSGANVLTF	TGTGCCAGCAGTGATCGGCTCTCTGGGGCCAACGTCCTGACTTTC
TRBV18	.	TRBJ1-5	.	CASSPWEGNQPQHF	TGTGCCAGCTCACCCTGGGAGGGCAATCAGCCCCAGCATTTT
TRBV3-1/TRBV3-2	.	TRBJ1-4	.	CASSQAQGQVDEKLFF	TGTGCCAGCAGCCAAGCGCAGGGGCAGGTGGATGAAAAACTGTTTTTT
TRBV12-3/TRBV12-4	TRBD1	TRBJ1-2	.	CASSQGVGYGYTF	TGTGCCAGCAGCCAGGGGGTTGGCTATGGCTACACCTTC
TRBV6-5	TRBD1	TRBJ1-3	.	CASSRQGKGNTIYF	TGTGCCAGCAGTAGACAGGGGAAGGGAAACACCATATATTTT
TRBV2	TRBD2	TRBJ2-3	.	CASPTGLAADTQYF	TGTGCCAGCCCCACCGGACTAGCAGCAGATACGCAGTATTTT
TRBV10-3	TRBD1	TRBJ1-2	.	CAISDGDRHYGYTF	TGTGCCATCAGTGATGGGGACAGGCACTATGGCTACACCTTC
TRBV24-1	TRBD1	TRBJ1-2	few	CATSEAGTGGDYGYTF	TGTGCCACCAGTGAGGCCGGGACAGGGGGCGACTATGGCTACACCTTC
TRBV25-1	TRBD1	TRBJ1-2	.	CASSQTGGLNYGYTF	TGTGCCAGCTCGCAGACAGGGGGCCTTAACTATGGCTACACCTTC
TRBV2	.	TRBJ2-6	.	CASSAGANVLTF	TGTGCCAGCAGTGCTGGGGCCAACGTCCTGACTTTC
TRBV6-6	TRBD1	TRBJ1-2	.	CASTITGGEGGYTF	TGTGCCAGCACCATAACAGGGGGCGAGGGTGGCTACACCTTC
TRBV18	.	TRBJ1-2	.	CASSQAGRPLNYGYTF	TGTGCCAGCTCTCAAGCAGGCCGACCACTGAACTATGGCTACACCTTC
TRBV7-9	.	TRBJ2-1	.	CASSLGVSSYNEQFF	TGTGCCAGCAGCTTAGGGGTCAGCTCCTACAATGAGCAGTTCTTC